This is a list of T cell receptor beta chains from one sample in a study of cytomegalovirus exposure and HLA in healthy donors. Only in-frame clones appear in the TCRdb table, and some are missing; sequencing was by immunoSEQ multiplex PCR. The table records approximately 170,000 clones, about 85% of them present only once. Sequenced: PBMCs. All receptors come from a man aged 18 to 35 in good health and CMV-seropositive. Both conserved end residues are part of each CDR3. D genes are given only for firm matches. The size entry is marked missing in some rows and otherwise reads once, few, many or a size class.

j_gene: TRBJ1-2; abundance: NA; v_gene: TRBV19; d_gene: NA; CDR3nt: TGTGCCAGTAGTATAGGGGAGGCAGTGTATGGCTACACCTTC; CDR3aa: CASSIGEAVYGYTF
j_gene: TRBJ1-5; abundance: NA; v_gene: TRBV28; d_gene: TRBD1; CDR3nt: TGTGCCAGCAGTTTTCGACAGGGAATCAATCAGCCCCAGCATTTT; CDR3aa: CASSFRQGINQPQHF
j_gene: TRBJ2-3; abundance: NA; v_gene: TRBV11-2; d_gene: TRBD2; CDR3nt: TGTGCCAGCAGCTTAGAATGGGTAGCGGGATCCAATACGCAGTATTTT; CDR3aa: CASSLEWVAGSNTQYF
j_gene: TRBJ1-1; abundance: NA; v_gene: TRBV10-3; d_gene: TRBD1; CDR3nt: TGTGCCATCAGCGAGGACAGGGCAGAAGCTTTCTTT; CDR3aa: CAISEDRAEAFF
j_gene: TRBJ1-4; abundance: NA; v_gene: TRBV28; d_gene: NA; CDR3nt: TGTGCCAGCAGTTTATGGTCAACAACTAATGAAAAACTGTTTTTT; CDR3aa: CASSLWSTTNEKLFF
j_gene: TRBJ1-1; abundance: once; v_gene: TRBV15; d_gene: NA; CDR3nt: TGTGCCACCAGCAGAGATGGAGGGGTTGACACTGAAGCTTTCTTT; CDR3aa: CATSRDGGVDTEAFF
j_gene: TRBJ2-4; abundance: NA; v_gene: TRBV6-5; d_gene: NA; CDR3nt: TGTGCCAGCAGTCAGAGGATGGACATTCAGTACTTC; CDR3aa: CASSQRMDIQYF
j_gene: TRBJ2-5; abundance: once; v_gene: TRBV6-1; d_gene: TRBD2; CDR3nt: TGTGCCAGCAGGGAAGCGGGAGTACAGACCCAGTACTTC; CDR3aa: CASREAGVQTQYF
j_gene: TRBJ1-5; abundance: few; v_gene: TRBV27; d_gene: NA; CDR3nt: TGTGCCAGCAGGCGCATCTGGCCCCAGCATTTT; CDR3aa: CASRRIWPQHF
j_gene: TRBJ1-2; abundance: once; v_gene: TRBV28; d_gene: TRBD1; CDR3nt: TGTGCCAGCAGTTGGGGGGGACAGGCCGTTTCGGGCTACACCTTC; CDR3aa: CASSWGGQAVSGYTF
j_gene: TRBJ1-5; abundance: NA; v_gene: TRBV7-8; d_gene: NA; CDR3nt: TGTGCCAGCAGGCAGACAGTCAATCAGCCCCAGCATTTT; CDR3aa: CASRQTVNQPQHF
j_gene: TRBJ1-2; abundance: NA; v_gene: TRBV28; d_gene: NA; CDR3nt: TGTGCCAGCAGTTTGGTTCAGATTAACTATGGCTACACCTTC; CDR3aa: CASSLVQINYGYTF
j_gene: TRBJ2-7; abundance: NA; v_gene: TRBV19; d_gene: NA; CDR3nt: TGTGCCAGTAGTGTACCGGGACTCTACTACGAGCAGTACTTC; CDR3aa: CASSVPGLYYEQYF
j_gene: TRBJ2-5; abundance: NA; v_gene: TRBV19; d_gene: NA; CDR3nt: TGTGCCAGTAGTATCGTTGGGACTGCGAAAGAGACCCAGTACTTC; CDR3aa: CASSIVGTAKETQYF
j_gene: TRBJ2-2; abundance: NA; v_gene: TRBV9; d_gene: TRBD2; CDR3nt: TGTGCCAGCAGCGAAGCGGGGGGGGGTACCGGGGAGCTGTTTTTT; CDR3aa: CASSEAGGGTGELFF
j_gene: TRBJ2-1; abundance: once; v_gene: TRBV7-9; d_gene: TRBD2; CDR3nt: TGTGCCAGCAGCCTTACTAGCGGGGGCTACAATGAGCAGTTCTTC; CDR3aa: CASSLTSGGYNEQFF
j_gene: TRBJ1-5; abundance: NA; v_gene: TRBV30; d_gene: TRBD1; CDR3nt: TGTGCCTGGAGTGTGCAGGGGGCCTATCAGCCCCAGCATTTT; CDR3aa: CAWSVQGAYQPQHF
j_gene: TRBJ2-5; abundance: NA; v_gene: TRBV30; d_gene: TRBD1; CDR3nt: TGTGCCTGGAGTCTAGGGGGCCGGGAGACCCAGTACTTC; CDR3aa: CAWSLGGRETQYF
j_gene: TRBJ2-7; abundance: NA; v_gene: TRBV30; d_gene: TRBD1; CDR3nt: TGTGCCTACTCGGGACAGGGGGACTACGAGCAGTACTTC; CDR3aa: CAYSGQGDYEQYF
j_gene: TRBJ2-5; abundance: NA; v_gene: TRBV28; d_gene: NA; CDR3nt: TGTGCCAGCATCCCTCGGGGGGTAGTTTTGGGACAAAACTTC; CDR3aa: CASIPRGVVLGQNF
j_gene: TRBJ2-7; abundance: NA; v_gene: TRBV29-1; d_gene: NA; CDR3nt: TGCAGCGTAGATCGAACAGGGTCCGGCGAGCAGTACTTC; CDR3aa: CSVDRTGSGEQYF
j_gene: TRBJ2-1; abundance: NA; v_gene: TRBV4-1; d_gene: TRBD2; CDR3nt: TGCGCCAGCAGCCAAGTAGAAGCGGGGAGGCACTACAATGAGCAGTTCTTC; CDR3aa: CASSQVEAGRHYNEQFF